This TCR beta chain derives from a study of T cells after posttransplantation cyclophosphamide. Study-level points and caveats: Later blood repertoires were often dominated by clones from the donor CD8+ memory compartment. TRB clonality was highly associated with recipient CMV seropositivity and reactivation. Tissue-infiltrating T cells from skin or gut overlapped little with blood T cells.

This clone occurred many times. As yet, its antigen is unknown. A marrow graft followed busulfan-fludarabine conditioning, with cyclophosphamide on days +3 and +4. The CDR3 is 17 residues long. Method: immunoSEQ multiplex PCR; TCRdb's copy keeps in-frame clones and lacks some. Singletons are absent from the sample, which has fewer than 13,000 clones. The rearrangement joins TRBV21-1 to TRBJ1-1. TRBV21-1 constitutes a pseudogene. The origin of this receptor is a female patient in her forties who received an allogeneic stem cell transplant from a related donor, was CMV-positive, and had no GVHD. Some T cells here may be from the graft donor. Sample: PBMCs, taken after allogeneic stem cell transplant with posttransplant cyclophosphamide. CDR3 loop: CASSNRDGPSLNTEAFF. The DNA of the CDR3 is TGTGCCAGCAGCAACCGGGATGGTCCATCCTTGAACACTGAAGCTTTCTTT.